This T cell receptor beta chain was profiled in a study of T cell changes during pregnancy in multiple sclerosis. This table comes from immunoSEQ multiplex PCR, and its TCRdb copy is limited to in-frame clones, with some not included. The top ten clones hold 0.38% of a sample with 56,000 or so clones, approximately 86% of them seen once. The CDR3 spans 14 residues. V lost 5 bases, J lost 5 bases, and 5 bases stayed unmatched. The germline gives CDR1 SQVTM, CDR2 ANQGSEA. The sequence derives from a female donor with multiple sclerosis, enrolled in a pregnancy study. The V call is TRBV29-1, the J call TRBJ2-5; 13 bases agree with TRBD2. Specimen: CD4+ T cells from peripheral blood mononuclear cells, collected in the third trimester of pregnancy. CDR3 sequence (DNA): TGCAGCGTTCAAGGACTAGCGGGAGTGGAGACCCAGTACTTC. It encodes CSVQGLAGVETQYF.